This TCR beta chain was observed in a study of CD8 T cells in ankylosing spondylitis. General observations from the study: There was a TCR beta motif, made of several highly homologous variants, that appeared characteristic of ankylosing spondylitis blood.

This clonotype was observed at least ten times. The antigen remains undetermined. MiXCR was run by TCRdb on the 5' RACE reads, yielding one entry per CDR3 protein. The sample includes 200,000 to 250,000 distinct CDR3 sequences, 6% to 8% of them seen just once. With V trimmed by 2 bases and J by 6 bases, 5 bases remained unmatched. The CDR3 covers 15 residues. CDR1 and CDR2 (germline): ENHRY, SYGVKD. The chain has TRBV10-3 and TRBJ1-2; 11 nucleotides align to TRBD1. The receptor's source is a male donor with ankylosing spondylitis. Material for sequencing was blood, either unsorted or a sorted T cell fraction (not recorded which). CDR3 amino acids: CAISETGQGVHGYTF. The DNA for the CDR3 is TGTGCCATCAGTGAGACGGGACAGGGGGTTCATGGCTACACCTTC.